The next 23 T cell receptor beta chains were all read from a single sample in a study of T cells in Graves' hyperthyroidism and ophthalmopathy. RNA transcripts gave rise to amplified TCR beta CDR3 regions. HTBI primers drove first-round RT-PCR of the TCR CDR3. TCRdb reprocessed the multiplex PCR reads with MiXCR, giving one entry per CDR3 protein. This sample has tens of thousands of distinct CDR3 sequences, with about 49% found just once. Sequenced: blood. These receptors were collected from a woman aged 45-60 years with Graves' hyperthyroidism that later progressed to Graves' ophthalmopathy.

This clonotype was detected ten times or more. The chain employs TRBV6-2 or TRBV6-3 and TRBJ1-2; D is uncertain. The CDR3 loop spans 12 amino acids. The V gene lost 5 bases and the J gene lost 5 bases, with 9 bases spanning the gap. The germline gives CDR1 MNHEY, CDR2 SVGEGT. The CDR3 region has the DNA TGTGCCAGCAGTCCCACGGTTTATGGCTACACCTTC. Its protein product is CASSPTVYGYTF.

This clonotype showed up many times. This chain joins TRBV20-1 and TRBJ2-5; TRBD1 aligns across 10 bases. With 3 bases clipped from V and 5 bases from J, the junction kept 6 bases outside the gene matches. The CDR3 sequence is 14 residues long. Germline assignment: CDR1 DFQATT and CDR2 SNEGSKA (reference sequence). Here the CDR3 reads CSASRQGARETQYF. DNA of the CDR3: TGCAGTGCTAGCAGACAGGGGGCGCGGGAGACCCAGTACTTC.

J is TRBJ1-6 and V is TRBV5-1; TRBD1 matches 8 bases. The germline gives CDR1 SGHRS, CDR2 YFSETQ. J lost 11 bases, V lost 4 bases, and 5 bases had no gene match. CDR3 length: 13 amino acids. The DNA of the CDR3 is TGCGCCAGCAGCCCGGGACAGGACGCACCCCTCCACTTT. Residues: CASSPGQDAPLHF.

This clonotype was observed a handful of times. The chain uses TRBV15 and TRBJ2-7; D not resolved. Germline-derived CDR1 and CDR2 are LNHNV and YYDKDF (reference sequence). Trimming took 3 bases from V and 2 from J, leaving 17 bases between them. This CDR3 is 16 amino acids long. In DNA, the CDR3 is TGTGCCACCAGCAGTTTGAGAAAGAGTAACACCTACGAGCAGTACTTC. Amino acids: CATSSLRKSNTYEQYF.

This clonotype came up many times. The rearrangement joins TRBV18 to TRBJ1-1, with D unresolved. The CDR3 sequence is 13 residues long. V gave up 3 bases and J gave up 2 bases, with 7 bases separating them. Looked up from germline, CDR1 is KGHSH and CDR2 is LQKENI. The CDR3 loop reads CASSPELNTEAFF. CDR3 DNA: TGTGCCAGCTCACCTGAACTAAACACTGAAGCTTTCTTT.

With respect to this clonotype: It is likely a read error, because the conserved phenylalanine at the end of the CDR3 is missing. The DNA is left out, because the CDR3 cannot be placed on it with certainty; the CDR3 is given as TCRdb lists it. The gene calls are TRBV7-9 and TRBJ1-6; no check of the table's D call, TRBD1, against the DNA was made. The germline V gene encodes CDR1 SEHNR and CDR2 FQNEAQ (reference sequence). The CDR3 spans 15 residues, counting both ends. The CDR3 sequence is CASSPEAGHNSPLQS.

The rearrangement uses TRBV14 and TRBJ1-2, with a tentative D call TRBD1 (5 bases). The CDR3 is 15 amino acids. CDR1 and CDR2 (germline): SGHDN, FVKESK. V was trimmed by 0 bases and J by 1 base, leaving 9 bases between them. CDR3 protein: CASSQDRGGNYGYTF. CDR3 coding DNA: TGTGCCAGCAGCCAAGACCGGGGGGGTAACTATGGCTACACCTTC. Looking up the rest from reference TRBV14 and TRBJ1-2 gives the full variable domain: EAGVTQFPSHSVIEKGQTVTLRCDPISGHDNLYWYRRVMGKEIKFLLHFVKESKQDESGMPNNRFLAERTGGTYSTLKVQPAELEDSGVYFCASSQDRGGNYGYTFGSGTRLTVV.

Regarding this clonotype: The conserved final phenylalanine or tryptophan is absent from the CDR3, which likely points to a read error. This sequence joins TRBV4-1 and TRBJ1-1; weak D call: TRBD1 (5 bases). V lost 0 bases, J lost 2 bases, and 10 bases lay in between. The CDR3 is 15 residues long. The germline gives CDR1 MGHRA, CDR2 YSYEKL. CDR3 region: CASSQEITGNTEAFI. For the CDR3, the DNA is TGCGCCAGCAGCCAAGAAATTACAGGCAACACTGAAGCTTTCATT.

This clonotype was counted ten times or more. The gene calls are TRBV6-6 and TRBJ1-1; 8 bases are a match to TRBD1. The CDR3 extends over 17 amino acids. With V trimmed by 6 bases and J by 4 bases, 16 bases remained unmatched. Germline lookup yields CDR1 MNHNY and CDR2 SVGAGI (reference sequence). CDR3 residues: CASSRHGTGGVSTEAFF. The CDR3 DNA reads as TGTGCCAGCAGCCGTCACGGGACAGGTGGGGTATCCACTGAAGCTTTCTTT.

The gene calls are TRBV15 and TRBJ2-3; D might be TRBD1 (6 bases). Trimming took off 1 base at V and 2 bases at J, with 13 bases between the two ends. Germline V lookup: CDR1 LNHNV, CDR2 YYDKDF (reference sequence). This CDR3 is 16 amino acids long. The CDR3 nucleotides are TGTGCCACCAGCAGAGGGGGGACATACTCCACAGATACGCAGTATTTT. It encodes CATSRGGTYSTDTQYF.

This clonotype has at least ten counts. The chain employs TRBV14 and TRBJ1-1, with D possibly being TRBD1 (5 bases). V gave up 3 bases and J gave up 5 bases, with 10 bases separating them. There are 13 residues in the CDR3. Germline loops: CDR1 SGHDN, CDR2 FVKESK. CDR3 sequence reads: CASSQGRTTEAFF. In DNA form, the CDR3 reads TGTGCCAGCAGCCAGGGACGGACGACTGAAGCTTTCTTT.

This clonotype has a count of ten or more. The rearrangement joins TRBV14 to TRBJ2-7; D gene ambiguous. CDR1 and CDR2 from the germline V gene are SGHDN and FVKESK. Trimming pared 4 bases from V and 2 bases from J, leaving 12 bases between. The CDR3 contains 14 residues. The CDR3 is CASSLMTGPYEQYF. CDR3 bases: TGTGCCAGCAGCCTTATGACGGGTCCCTACGAGCAGTACTTC.

On this clonotype itself: A read error may produce the germline difference seen at one junction end. The rearrangement links TRBV5-1 to TRBJ2-1; TRBD2 agrees at 7 bases. The CDR3 is made up of 13 amino acids. Germline V CDR1 and CDR2: SGHRS, YFSETQ. The CDR3 protein is CTSSRDYYNEQFF. The CDR3 DNA reads TGCACCAGCAGCCGGGACTACTACAATGAGCAGTTCTTC.

Notes on this clonotype: A read error may account for a junction end that differs from germline. The rearrangement joins TRBV3-1 to TRBJ2-2; no reliable D call. This CDR3 has 16 amino acids. Germline CDR1 reads LGHDT; CDR2 reads YNNKEL (reference sequence). The CDR3 protein is CAGSQYQAKNTGELFF. Written as DNA, the CDR3 is TGTGCCGGCAGCCAATATCAGGCTAAGAACACCGGGGAGCTGTTTTTT.

The table lists this clonotype with many counts. The chain has TRBV7-9 and TRBJ2-7; D possibly matches TRBD1 or TRBD2 (5 bases each). V gave up 6 bases and J gave up 6 bases, with 18 bases separating them. CDR3 length: 14 residues. The germline V gene has CDR1 SEHNR and CDR2 FQNEAQ (reference sequence). The CDR3 region is CASSSEVGVFEQYF. As DNA, the CDR3 is TGTGCCAGCAGTTCCGAAGTGGGGGTTTTCGAGCAGTACTTC.

This chain links TRBV15 with TRBJ2-5; 10 bases map to TRBD1. V was clipped by 0 bases and J by 5 bases; unmatched bases: 9. The CDR3 length is 17 residues. Germline CDR1 and CDR2: LNHNV and YYDKDF (reference sequence). CDR3 protein: CATSRDGRQGAGETQYF. As DNA, the CDR3 is TGTGCCACCAGCAGAGATGGGCGACAGGGGGCTGGGGAGACCCAGTACTTC.

As regards this clonotype: The junction departs from germline at one end; a sequencing error may be responsible. The V and J genes are TRBV19 and TRBJ2-3, with D possibly being TRBD2 (5 bases). The germline gives CDR1 LNHDA, CDR2 SQIVND (reference sequence). The CDR3 runs 13 residues. CDR3 coding DNA: TGTGCCAGTAGCTATAGCGACACGGATATGCAGTATTTT. Its translation is CASSYSDTDMQYF.

The chain joins TRBV4-1 to TRBJ2-1; possibly TRBD1 for D (8 bases). V lost 4 bases and J 7 bases, leaving 23 bases between the germline ends. Germline V gives CDR1 MGHRA, CDR2 YSYEKL. The CDR3 runs 17 residues. This CDR3 reads CASSPSQGAGVRNEQFF. CDR3 nucleotide sequence: TGCGCCAGCAGCCCCAGTCAGGGGGCGGGAGTAAGGAATGAGCAGTTCTTC.

The rearrangement uses TRBV7-2 and TRBJ1-2; a weak D match, TRBD1 (5 bases). The germline gives CDR1 SGHTA, CDR2 FQGNSA. V lost 1 base and J lost 8, with 20 bases in between. The CDR3 sequence is 16 residues long. CDR3 residues: CASSLVGVRGRNGYTF. CDR3 coding DNA: TGTGCCAGCAGCTTAGTCGGGGTACGGGGGAGGAACGGCTACACCTTC. Combining the CDR3 with reference TRBV7-2 and TRBJ1-2 gives the whole variable domain GAGVSQSPSNKVTEKGKDVELRCDPISGHTALYWYRQSLGQGLEFLIYFQGNSAPDKSGLPSDRFSAERTGGSVSTLTIQRTQQEDSAVYLCASSLVGVRGRNGYTFGSGTRLTVV.

This clonotype is medium-sized in the sample. V gene TRBV10-1 combines with J gene TRBJ2-2; D ambiguous. Trimming took off 10 bases at V and 0 bases at J, with 9 bases between the two ends. CDR1 is WNHNN, CDR2 SYGVQD, per germline (reference sequence). The CDR3 loop spans 13 amino acids. The CDR3 spells CATSSSNTGELFF. CDR3 bases: TGCGCCACGTCTAGTTCGAACACCGGGGAGCTGTTTTTT.

Ten or more counts support this clonotype. The genes are TRBV7-9 and TRBJ2-7; TRBD2 aligns across 15 bases. The J segment lost 4 bases and the V segment lost 4 bases, leaving 5 bases of the junction unmatched. The germline gives CDR1 SEHNR, CDR2 FQNEAQ (reference sequence). This CDR3 has 16 amino acids. CDR3 in DNA: TGTGCCAGCAGCTCGGGACTAGCGGGAGGCCTATACGAGCAGTACTTC. It encodes CASSSGLAGGLYEQYF.

This clonotype was seen many times. The rearrangement links TRBV6-2 or TRBV6-3 to TRBJ2-2, with 10 bases that match TRBD2. The V and J ends lost 0 bases and 2 bases, in that order; junction bases with no gene match: 6. This CDR3 has 18 amino acids. Looked up from germline, CDR1 is MNHEY and CDR2 is SVGEGT. This CDR3 is CASSYSLAGGKNTGELFF. The CDR3 DNA follows: TGTGCCAGCAGTTACTCATTAGCGGGAGGAAAAAACACCGGGGAGCTGTTTTTT.

In this sample, this clonotype is medium-sized. The V gene is TRBV7-2, the J gene TRBJ2-5, with 7 bases fitting TRBD2. The CDR3 extends over 15 amino acids. Looked up from germline, CDR1 is SGHTA and CDR2 is FQGNSA. V lost 5 bases and J lost 5; bases outside the gene matches: 11. The CDR3 bases are TGTGCCAGCAGCACCCTAGCGGCCGGTCAGGAGACCCAGTACTTC. It yields the protein CASSTLAAGQETQYF.